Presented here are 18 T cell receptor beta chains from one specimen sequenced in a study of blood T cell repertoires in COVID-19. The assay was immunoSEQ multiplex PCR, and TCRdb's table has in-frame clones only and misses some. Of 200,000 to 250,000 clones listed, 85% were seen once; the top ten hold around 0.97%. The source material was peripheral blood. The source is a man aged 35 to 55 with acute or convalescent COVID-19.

Here the CDR3 reads CASSTRTGGDSEQYF. CDR3 nucleotides: TGCGCCAGCAGCACGAGGACAGGCGGGGATAGCGAGCAGTACTTC. The V gene is TRBV5-1, the J gene TRBJ2-7; a weak D match, TRBD1 (7 bases). Per the germline V gene, CDR1 is SGHRS and CDR2 is YFSETQ. The CDR3 runs to 15 residues. V shed 4 bases and J shed 6 bases, with 20 bases lying between them.

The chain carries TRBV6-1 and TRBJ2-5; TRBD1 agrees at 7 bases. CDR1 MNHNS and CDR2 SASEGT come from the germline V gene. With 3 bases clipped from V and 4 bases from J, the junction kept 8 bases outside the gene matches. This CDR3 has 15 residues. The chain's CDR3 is CASSEVQHRGETQYF. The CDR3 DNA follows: TGTGCCAGCAGTGAGGTCCAACACAGGGGAGAGACCCAGTACTTC.

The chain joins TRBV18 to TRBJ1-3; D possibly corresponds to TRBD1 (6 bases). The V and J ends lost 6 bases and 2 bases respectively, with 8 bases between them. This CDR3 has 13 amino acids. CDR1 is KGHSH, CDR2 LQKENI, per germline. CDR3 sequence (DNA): TGTGCCAGCTCTCACAGGGCTGGAAACACCATATATTTT. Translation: CASSHRAGNTIYF.

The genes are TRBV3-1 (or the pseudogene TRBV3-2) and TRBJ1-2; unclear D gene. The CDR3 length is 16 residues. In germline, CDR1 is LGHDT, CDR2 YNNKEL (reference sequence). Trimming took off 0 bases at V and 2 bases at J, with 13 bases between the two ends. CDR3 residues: CASSQETVSINYGYTF. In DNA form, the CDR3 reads TGTGCCAGCAGCCAAGAAACTGTCTCGATAAACTATGGCTACACCTTC.

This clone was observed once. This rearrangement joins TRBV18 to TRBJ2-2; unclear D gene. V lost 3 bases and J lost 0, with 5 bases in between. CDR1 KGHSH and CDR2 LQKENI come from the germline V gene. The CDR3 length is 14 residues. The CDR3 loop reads CASSPRPNTGELFF. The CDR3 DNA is TGTGCCAGCTCACCCAGGCCGAACACCGGGGAGCTGTTTTTT.

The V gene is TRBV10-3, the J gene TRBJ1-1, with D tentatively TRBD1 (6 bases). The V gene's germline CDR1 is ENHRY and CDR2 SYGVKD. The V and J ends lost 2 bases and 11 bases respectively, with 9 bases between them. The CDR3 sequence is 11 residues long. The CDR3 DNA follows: TGTGCCATCAGTGAGACAGGGACGGCTTTCTTT. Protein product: CAISETGTAFF.

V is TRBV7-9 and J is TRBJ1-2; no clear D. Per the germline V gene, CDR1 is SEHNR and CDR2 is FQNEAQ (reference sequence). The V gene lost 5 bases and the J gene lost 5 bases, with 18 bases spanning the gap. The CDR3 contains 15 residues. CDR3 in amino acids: CASSPSEADFYGYTF. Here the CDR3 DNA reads TGTGCCAGCAGCCCGTCCGAGGCGGACTTTTATGGCTACACCTTC.

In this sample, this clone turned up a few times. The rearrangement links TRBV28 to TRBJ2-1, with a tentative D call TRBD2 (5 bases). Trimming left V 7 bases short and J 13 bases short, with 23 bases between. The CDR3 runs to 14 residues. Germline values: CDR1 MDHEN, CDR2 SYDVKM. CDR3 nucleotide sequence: TGTGCCAGCACCCCCCCACCGGACTCGAGAGTTCAGTTCTTC. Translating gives CASTPPPDSRVQFF.

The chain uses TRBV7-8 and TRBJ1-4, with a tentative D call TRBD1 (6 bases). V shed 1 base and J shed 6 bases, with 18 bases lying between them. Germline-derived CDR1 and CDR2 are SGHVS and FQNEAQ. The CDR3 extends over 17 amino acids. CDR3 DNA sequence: TGTGCCAGCAGCTTAGAGTCAGTTGGGAGGGGGGATGAAAAACTGTTTTTT. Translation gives CASSLESVGRGDEKLFF.

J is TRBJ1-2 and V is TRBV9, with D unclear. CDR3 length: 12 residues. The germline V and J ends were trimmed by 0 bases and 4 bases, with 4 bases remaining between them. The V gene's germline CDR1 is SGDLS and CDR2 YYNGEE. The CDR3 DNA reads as TGTGCCAGCAGCGTAGGCGGCTATGGCTACACCTTC. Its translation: CASSVGGYGYTF. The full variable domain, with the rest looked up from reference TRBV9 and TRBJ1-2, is DSGVTQTPKHLITATGQRVTLRCSPRSGDLSVYWYQQSLDQGLQFLIQYYNGEERAKGNILERFSAQQFPDLHSELNLSSLELGDSALYFCASSVGGYGYTFGSGTRLTVV.

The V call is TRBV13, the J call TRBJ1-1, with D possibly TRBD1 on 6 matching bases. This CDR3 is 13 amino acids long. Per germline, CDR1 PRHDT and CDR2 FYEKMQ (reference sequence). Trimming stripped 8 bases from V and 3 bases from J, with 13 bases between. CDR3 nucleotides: TGTGCCAGCTTAGGGGGTATGGACACTGAAGCTTTCTTT. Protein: CASLGGMDTEAFF.

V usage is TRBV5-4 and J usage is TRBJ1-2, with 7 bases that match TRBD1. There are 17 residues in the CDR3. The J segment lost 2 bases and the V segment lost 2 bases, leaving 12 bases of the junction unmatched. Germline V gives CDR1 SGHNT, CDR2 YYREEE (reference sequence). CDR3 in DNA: TGTGCCAGCAGCTTAATCAGGGGGATTCAATTGAACTATGGCTACACCTTC. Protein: CASSLIRGIQLNYGYTF.

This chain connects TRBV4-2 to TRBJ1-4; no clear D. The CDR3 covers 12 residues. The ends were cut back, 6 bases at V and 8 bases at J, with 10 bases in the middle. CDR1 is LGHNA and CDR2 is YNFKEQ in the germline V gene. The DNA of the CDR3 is TGTGCCAGCAGTGACCTAGGAGAAAAACTGTTTTTT. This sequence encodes CASSDLGEKLFF.

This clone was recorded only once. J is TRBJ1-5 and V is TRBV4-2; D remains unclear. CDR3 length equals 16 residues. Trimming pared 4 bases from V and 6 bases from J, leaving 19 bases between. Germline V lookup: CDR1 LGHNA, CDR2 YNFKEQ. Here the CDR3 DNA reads TGTGCCAGCAGCCGAGAAGAGGACCGGAGGGCTCAGCCCCAGCATTTT. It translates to CASSREEDRRAQPQHF.

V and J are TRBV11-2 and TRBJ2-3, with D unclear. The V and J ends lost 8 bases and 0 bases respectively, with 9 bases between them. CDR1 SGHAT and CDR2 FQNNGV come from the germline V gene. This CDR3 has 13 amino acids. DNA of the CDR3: TGTGCCAGCGAGCCCCCGAGCACAGATACGCAGTATTTT. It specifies CASEPPSTDTQYF.

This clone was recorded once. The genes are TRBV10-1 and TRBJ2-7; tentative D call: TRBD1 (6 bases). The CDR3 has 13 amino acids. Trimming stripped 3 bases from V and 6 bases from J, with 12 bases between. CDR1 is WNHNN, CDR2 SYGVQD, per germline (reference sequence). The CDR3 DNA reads TGCGCCAGCAGTGAACAGGGTGCATCCGAGCAGTACTTC. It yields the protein CASSEQGASEQYF.

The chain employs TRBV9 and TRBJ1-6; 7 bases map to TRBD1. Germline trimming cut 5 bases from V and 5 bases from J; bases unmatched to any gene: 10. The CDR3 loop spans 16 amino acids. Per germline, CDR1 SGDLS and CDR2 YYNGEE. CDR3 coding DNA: TGTGCCAGCAGTGGGGACAGCCCAACCGATAATTCACCCCTCCACTTT. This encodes CASSGDSPTDNSPLHF. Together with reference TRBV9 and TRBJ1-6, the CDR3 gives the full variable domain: DSGVTQTPKHLITATGQRVTLRCSPRSGDLSVYWYQQSLDQGLQFLIQYYNGEERAKGNILERFSAQQFPDLHSELNLSSLELGDSALYFCASSGDSPTDNSPLHFGNGTRLTVT.

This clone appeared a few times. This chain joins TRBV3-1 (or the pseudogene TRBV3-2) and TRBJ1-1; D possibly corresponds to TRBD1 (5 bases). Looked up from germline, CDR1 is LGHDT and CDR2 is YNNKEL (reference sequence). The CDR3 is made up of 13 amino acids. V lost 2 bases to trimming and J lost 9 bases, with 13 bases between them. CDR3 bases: TGTGCCAGCAGCCAACTTTCTGGACACCAAGCTTTCTTT. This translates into CASSQLSGHQAFF.